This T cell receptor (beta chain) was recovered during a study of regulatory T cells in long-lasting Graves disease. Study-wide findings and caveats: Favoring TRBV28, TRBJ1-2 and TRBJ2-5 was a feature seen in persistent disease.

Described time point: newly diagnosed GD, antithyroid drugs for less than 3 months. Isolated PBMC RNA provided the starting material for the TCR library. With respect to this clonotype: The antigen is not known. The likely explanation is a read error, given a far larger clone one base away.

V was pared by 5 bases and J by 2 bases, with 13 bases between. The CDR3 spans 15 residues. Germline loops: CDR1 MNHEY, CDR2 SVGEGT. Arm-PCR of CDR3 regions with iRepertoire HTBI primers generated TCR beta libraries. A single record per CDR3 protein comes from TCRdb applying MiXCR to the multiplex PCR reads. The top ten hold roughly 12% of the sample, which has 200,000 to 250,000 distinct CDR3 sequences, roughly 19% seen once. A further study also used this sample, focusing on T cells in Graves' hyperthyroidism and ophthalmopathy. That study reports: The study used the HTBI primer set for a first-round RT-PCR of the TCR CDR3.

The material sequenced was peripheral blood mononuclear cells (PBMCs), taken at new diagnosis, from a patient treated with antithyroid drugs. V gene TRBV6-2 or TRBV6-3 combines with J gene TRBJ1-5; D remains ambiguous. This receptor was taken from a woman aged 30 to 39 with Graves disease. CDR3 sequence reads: CASSASGARNQPQHF. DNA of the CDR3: TGTGCCAGCAGTGCTTCGGGCGCGCGCAATCAGCCCCAGCATTTT.